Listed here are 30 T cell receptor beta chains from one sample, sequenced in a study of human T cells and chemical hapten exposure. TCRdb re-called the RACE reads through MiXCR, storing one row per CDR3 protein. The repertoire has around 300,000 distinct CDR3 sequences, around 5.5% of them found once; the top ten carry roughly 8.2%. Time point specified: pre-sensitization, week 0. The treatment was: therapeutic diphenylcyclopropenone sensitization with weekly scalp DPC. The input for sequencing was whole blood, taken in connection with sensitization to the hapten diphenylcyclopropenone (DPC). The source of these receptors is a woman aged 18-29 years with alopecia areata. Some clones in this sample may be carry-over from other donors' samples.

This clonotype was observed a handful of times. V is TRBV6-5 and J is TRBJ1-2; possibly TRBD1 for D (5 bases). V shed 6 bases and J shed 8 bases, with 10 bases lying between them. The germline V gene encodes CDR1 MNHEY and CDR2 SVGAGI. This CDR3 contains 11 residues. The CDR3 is CASRGGDGYTF. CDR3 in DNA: TGTGCCAGCAGGGGGGGAGACGGCTACACCTTC.

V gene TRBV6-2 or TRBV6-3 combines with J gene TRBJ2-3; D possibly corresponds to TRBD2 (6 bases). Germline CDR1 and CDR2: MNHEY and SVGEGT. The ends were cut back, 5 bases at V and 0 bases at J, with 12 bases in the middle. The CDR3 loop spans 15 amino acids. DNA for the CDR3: TGTGCCAGCAGTCAGGGACTCCTCAGCACAGATACGCAGTATTTT. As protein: CASSQGLLSTDTQYF.

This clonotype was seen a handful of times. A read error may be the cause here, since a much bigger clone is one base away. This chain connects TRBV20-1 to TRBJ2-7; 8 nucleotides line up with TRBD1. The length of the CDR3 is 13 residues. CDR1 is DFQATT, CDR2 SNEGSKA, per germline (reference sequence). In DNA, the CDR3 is TGCTGTGCTTACAAACAGGGGGTGTACGAGCAGTACTTC. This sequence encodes CCAYKQGVYEQYF.

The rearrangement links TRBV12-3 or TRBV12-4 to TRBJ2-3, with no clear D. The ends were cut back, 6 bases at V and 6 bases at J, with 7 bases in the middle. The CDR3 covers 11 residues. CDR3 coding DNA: TGTGCCAGCAGGCACTTGGATACGCAGTATTTT. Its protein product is CASRHLDTQYF.

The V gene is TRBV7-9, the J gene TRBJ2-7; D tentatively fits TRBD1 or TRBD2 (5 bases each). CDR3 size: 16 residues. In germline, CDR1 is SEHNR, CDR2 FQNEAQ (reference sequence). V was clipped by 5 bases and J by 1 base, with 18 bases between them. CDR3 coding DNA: TGTGCCAGCAGCCCCCGCACCGGGGCACGATCCTACGAGCAGTACTTC. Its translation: CASSPRTGARSYEQYF.

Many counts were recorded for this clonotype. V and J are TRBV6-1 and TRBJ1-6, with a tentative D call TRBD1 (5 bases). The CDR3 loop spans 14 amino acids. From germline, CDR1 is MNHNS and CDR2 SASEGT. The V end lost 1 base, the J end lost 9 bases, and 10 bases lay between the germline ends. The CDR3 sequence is CASSEGGVGSPLHF. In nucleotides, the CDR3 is TGTGCCAGCAGTGAAGGAGGGGTTGGTTCACCCCTCCACTTT.

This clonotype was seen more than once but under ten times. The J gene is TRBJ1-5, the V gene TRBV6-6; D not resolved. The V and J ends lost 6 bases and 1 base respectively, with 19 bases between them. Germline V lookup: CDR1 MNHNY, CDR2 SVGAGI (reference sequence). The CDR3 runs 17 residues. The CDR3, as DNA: TGTGCCAGCAGCCACCTGGGAGAGACGGCGAGCAATCAGCCCCAGCATTTT. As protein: CASSHLGETASNQPQHF.

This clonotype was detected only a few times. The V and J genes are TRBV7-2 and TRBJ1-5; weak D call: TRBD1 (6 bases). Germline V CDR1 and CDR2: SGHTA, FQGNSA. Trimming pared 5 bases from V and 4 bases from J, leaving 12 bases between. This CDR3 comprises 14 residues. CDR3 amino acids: CASSPNRVNQPQHF. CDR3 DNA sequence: TGTGCCAGCAGCCCTAACAGGGTAAATCAGCCCCAGCATTTT. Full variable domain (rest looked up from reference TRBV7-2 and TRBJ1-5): GAGVSQSPSNKVTEKGKDVELRCDPISGHTALYWYRQSLGQGLEFLIYFQGNSAPDKSGLPSDRFSAERTGGSVSTLTIQRTQQEDSAVYLCASSPNRVNQPQHFGDGTRLSIL.

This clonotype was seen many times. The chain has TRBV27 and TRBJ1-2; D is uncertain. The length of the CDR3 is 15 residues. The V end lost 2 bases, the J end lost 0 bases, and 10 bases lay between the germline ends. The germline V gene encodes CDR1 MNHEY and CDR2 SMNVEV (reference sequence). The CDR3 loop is CASSLEDGTNYGYTF. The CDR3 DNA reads TGTGCCAGCAGTTTAGAGGACGGAACTAACTATGGCTACACCTTC.

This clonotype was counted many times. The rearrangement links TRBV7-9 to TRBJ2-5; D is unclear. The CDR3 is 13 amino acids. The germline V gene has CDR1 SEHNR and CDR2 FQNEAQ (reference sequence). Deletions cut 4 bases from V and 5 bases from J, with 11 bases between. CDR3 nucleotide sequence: TGTGCCAGCAGCTCCACCCTCCGGGAGACCCAGTACTTC. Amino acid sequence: CASSSTLRETQYF.

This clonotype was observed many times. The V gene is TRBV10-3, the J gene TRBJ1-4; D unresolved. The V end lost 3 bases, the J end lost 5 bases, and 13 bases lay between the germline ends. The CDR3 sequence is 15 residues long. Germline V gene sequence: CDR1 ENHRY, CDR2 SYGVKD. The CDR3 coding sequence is TGTGCCATCAGTGAAATAGCGGGCCTGAATGAAAAACTGTTTTTT. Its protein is CAISEIAGLNEKLFF.

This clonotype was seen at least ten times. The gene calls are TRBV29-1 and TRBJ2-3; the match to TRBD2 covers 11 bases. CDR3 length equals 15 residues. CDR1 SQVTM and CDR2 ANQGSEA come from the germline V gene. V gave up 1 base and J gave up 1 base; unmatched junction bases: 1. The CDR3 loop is CSVEGSGGGTDTQYF. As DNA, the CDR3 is TGCAGCGTTGAAGGTAGCGGGGGGGGCACAGATACGCAGTATTTT.

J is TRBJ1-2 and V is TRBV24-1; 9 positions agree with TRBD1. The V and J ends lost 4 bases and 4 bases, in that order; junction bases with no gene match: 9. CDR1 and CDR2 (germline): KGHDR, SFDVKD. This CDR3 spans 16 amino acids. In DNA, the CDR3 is TGTGCCACCAGTGACCCCGGGGACAGGGAGGCCTATGGCTACACCTTC. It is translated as CATSDPGDREAYGYTF.

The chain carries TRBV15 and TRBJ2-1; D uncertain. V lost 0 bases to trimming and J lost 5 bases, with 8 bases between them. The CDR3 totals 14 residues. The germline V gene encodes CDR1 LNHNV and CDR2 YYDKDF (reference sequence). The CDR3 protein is CATSRDWTHNEQFF. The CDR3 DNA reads TGTGCCACCAGCAGAGATTGGACCCACAATGAGCAGTTCTTC.

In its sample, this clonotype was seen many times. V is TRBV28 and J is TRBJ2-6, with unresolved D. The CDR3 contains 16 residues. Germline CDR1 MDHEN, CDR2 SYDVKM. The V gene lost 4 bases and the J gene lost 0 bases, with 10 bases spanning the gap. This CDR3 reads CASSSRRGSGANVLTF. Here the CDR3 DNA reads TGTGCCAGCAGTTCCCGCCGAGGCTCTGGGGCCAACGTCCTGACTTTC.

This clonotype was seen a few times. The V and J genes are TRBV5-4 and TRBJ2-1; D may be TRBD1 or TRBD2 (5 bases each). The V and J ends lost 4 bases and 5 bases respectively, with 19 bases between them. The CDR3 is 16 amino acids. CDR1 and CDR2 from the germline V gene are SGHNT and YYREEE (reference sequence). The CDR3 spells CASSVGTRMGDNEQFF. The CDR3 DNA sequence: TGTGCCAGCAGCGTTGGAACTAGGATGGGGGACAATGAGCAGTTCTTC.

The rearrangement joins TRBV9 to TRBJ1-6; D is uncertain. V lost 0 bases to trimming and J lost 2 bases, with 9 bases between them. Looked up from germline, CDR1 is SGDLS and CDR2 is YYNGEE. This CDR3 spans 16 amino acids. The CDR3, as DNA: TGTGCCAGCAGCGTAGAACAGTGGCCCTATAATTCACCCCTCCACTTT. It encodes CASSVEQWPYNSPLHF.

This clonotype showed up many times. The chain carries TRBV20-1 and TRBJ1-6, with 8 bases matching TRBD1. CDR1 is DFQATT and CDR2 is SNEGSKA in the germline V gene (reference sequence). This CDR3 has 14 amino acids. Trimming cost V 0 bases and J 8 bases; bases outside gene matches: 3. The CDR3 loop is CSARDRQGHSPLHF. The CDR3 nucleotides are TGCAGTGCTAGAGACCGACAGGGGCATTCACCCCTCCACTTT.

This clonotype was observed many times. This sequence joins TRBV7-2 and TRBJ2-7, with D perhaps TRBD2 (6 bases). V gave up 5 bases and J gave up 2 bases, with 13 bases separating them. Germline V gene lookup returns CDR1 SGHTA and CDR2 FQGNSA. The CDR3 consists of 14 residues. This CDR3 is CASSGGASAYEQYF. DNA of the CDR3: TGTGCCAGCAGCGGAGGGGCTAGCGCCTACGAGCAGTACTTC.

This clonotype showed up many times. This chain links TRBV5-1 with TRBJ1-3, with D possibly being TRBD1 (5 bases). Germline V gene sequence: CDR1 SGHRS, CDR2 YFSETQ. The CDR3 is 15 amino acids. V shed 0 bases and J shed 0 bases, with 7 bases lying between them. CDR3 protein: CASSLAGSSGNTIYF. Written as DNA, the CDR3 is TGCGCCAGCAGCTTGGCAGGGAGCTCTGGAAACACCATATATTTT. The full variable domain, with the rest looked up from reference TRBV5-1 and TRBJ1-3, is KAGVTQTPRYLIKTRGQQVTLSCSPISGHRSVSWYQQTPGQGLQFLFEYFSETQRNKGNFPGRFSGRQFSNSRSEMNVSTLELGDSALYLCASSLAGSSGNTIYFGEGSWLTVV.

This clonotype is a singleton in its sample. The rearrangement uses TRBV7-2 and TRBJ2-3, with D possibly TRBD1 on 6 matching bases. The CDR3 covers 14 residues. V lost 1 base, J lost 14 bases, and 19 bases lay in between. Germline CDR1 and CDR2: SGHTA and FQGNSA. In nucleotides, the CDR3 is TGTGCCAGCAGCTTAGGCCGATCAACAGGGCATGTGTATTTT. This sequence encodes CASSLGRSTGHVYF.

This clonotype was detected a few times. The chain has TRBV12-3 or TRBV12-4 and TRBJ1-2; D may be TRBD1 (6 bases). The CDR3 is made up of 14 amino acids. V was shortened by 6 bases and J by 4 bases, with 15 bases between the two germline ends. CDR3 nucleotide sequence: TGTGCCAGCAGACAAAGGGGGTTGGGCTATGGCTACACCTTC. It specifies CASRQRGLGYGYTF.

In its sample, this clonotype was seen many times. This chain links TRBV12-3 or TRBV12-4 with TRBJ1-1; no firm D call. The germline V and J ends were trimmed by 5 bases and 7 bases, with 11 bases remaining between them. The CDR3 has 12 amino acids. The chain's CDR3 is CASSLNLIEAFF. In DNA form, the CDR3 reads TGTGCCAGCAGTCTGAATCTAATTGAAGCTTTCTTT.

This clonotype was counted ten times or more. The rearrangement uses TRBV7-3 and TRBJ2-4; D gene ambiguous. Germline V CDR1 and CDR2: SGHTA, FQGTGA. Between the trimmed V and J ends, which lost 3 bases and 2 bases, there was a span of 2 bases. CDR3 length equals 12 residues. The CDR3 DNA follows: TGTGCCAGCAGCTTGTCCAAAAACATTCAGTACTTC. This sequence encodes CASSLSKNIQYF. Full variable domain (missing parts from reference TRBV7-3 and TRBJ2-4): GAGVSQTPSNKVTEKGKYVELRCDPISGHTALYWYRQSLGQGPEFLIYFQGTGAADDSGLPNDRFFAVRPEGSVSTLKIQRTERGDSAVYLCASSLSKNIQYFGAGTRLSVL.

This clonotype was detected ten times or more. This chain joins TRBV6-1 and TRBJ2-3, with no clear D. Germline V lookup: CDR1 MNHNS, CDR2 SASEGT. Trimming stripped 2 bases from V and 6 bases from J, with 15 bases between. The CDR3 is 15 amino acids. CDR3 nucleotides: TGTGCCAGCAGTGAATTACGGCTCAAAGGGGATACGCAGTATTTT. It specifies CASSELRLKGDTQYF.

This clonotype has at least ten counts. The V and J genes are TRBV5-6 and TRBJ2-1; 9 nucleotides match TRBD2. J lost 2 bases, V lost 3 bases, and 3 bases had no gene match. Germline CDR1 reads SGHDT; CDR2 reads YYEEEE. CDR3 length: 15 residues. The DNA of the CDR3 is TGTGCCAGCAGCTCGGCTAGCGGGGCCTACAATGAGCAGTTCTTC. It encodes CASSSASGAYNEQFF.

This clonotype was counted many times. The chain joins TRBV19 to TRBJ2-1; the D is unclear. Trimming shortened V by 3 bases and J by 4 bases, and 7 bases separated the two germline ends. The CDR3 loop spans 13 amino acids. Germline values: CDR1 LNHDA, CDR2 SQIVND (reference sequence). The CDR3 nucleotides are TGTGCCAGTAGTATCGTGGCGTACAATGAGCAGTTCTTC. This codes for CASSIVAYNEQFF.

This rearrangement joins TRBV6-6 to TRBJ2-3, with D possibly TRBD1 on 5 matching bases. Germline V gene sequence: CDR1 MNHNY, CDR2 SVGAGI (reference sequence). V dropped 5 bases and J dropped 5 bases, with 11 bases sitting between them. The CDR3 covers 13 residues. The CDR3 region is CASSPGQIDTQYF. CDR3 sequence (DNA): TGTGCCAGCAGTCCCGGACAAATAGATACGCAGTATTTT.

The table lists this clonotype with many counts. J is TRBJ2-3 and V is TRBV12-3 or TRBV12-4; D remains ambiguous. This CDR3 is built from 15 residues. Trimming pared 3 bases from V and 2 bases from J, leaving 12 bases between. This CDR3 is CASSFGVPDTDTQYF. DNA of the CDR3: TGTGCCAGCAGTTTTGGGGTACCGGACACAGATACGCAGTATTTT.

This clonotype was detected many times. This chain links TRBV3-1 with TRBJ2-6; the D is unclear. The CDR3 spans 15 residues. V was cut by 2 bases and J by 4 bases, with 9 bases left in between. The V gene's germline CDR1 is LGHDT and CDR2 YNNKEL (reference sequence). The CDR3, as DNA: TGTGCCAGCAGCCAAAGCTTGGCGGGGGCCAACGTCCTGACTTTC. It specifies CASSQSLAGANVLTF.